A single sample gave rise to the 16 T cell receptor beta chains below, sequenced in a study of OX40 agonist ivuxolimab in advanced cancers. Measured with immunoSEQ multiplex PCR; TCRdb has only the in-frame clones, and not every one. The data hold some 48,000 clones, with roughly 86% observed a single time. The material was CD4+ or CD8+ T cells sorted from blood, obtained in a trial of the OX40 agonist ivuxolimab. Source of these receptors: an adult with an advanced solid tumor such as melanoma, head and neck, liver or kidney cancer.

The chain couples TRBV9 to TRBJ2-1; 9 nucleotides agree with TRBD2. Trimming at V came to 0 bases and at J to 7 bases, leaving 8 bases not matched to a gene. Germline assignment: CDR1 SGDLS and CDR2 YYNGEE. This CDR3 spans 16 amino acids. The CDR3 sequence is CASSVGPAGGLNEQFF. DNA for the CDR3: TGTGCCAGCAGCGTAGGACCCGCGGGAGGGTTGAATGAGCAGTTCTTC.

The chain combines TRBV9 with TRBJ2-3; the match to TRBD2 covers 7 bases. V shed 0 bases and J 1 base; nucleotides not matched to a gene: 5. The germline CDR1 and CDR2 sequences are SGDLS and YYNGEE. This CDR3 spans 16 amino acids. This CDR3 reads CASSVGVAGRTDTQYF. The CDR3, as DNA: TGTGCCAGCAGCGTAGGAGTAGCGGGCCGCACAGATACGCAGTATTTT.

The chain combines TRBV7-9 with TRBJ2-1; 12 nucleotides match TRBD2. The CDR3 is 17 amino acids. Trimming removed 6 bases from V and 4 bases from J; junction bases left unmatched: 10. Germline V gene data show CDR1 as SEHNR and CDR2 as FQNEAQ (reference sequence). In DNA form, the CDR3 reads TGTGCCAGCAGACCTAGGGGAACTAGCGGGGGGTACAATGAGCAGTTCTTC. Its protein is CASRPRGTSGGYNEQFF.

The chain carries TRBV19 and TRBJ2-5; 11 bases map to TRBD2. The germline CDR1 and CDR2 sequences are LNHDA and SQIVND (reference sequence). The CDR3 covers 16 residues. Trimming at V came to 4 bases and at J to 2 bases, leaving 6 bases not matched to a gene. CDR3 coding DNA: TGTGCCAGTAGTAATAGCGGGGGGGCAGGGCAAGAGACCCAGTACTTC. Its translation is CASSNSGGAGQETQYF.

The rearrangement uses TRBV10-3 and TRBJ2-5; 7 positions agree with TRBD1. The V segment lost 7 bases and the J segment 6 bases; nucleotides outside the gene matches: 14. The CDR3 length is 15 residues. Germline V lookup: CDR1 ENHRY, CDR2 SYGVKD. CDR3 sequence reads: CAITDPYRGGKTQYF. CDR3 coding DNA: TGTGCCATCACGGACCCATACAGGGGTGGCAAGACCCAGTACTTC.

The rearrangement joins TRBV15 to TRBJ1-4; TRBD1 matches at 7 bases. V dropped 3 bases and J dropped 4; count of bases not matched to a gene: 11. In germline, CDR1 is LNHNV, CDR2 YYDKDF (reference sequence). This CDR3 comprises 17 residues. Here the CDR3 reads CATSSGWQGGLNEKLFF. The CDR3 nucleotides are TGTGCCACCAGCAGCGGGTGGCAGGGGGGCCTTAATGAAAAACTGTTTTTT.

This chain joins TRBV4-2 and TRBJ2-7; 8 bases are shared with TRBD1. Germline CDR1 and CDR2: LGHNA and YNFKEQ. Trimming cost V 4 bases and J 5 bases; bases outside gene matches: 13. The CDR3 spans 16 residues. This CDR3 reads CASSPSPGGEVHEQYF. DNA for the CDR3: TGTGCCAGCAGCCCCTCCCCAGGGGGCGAGGTCCACGAGCAGTACTTC.

V and J are TRBV5-1 and TRBJ2-6, with D maybe TRBD1 (6 bases). The CDR3 is 18 residues long. Germline V lookup: CDR1 SGHRS, CDR2 YFSETQ. Trimming removed 4 bases from V and 0 bases from J, with 17 bases in between. The CDR3 is CASSPLGTPVSGANVLTF. In nucleotides, the CDR3 is TGCGCCAGCAGCCCCCTCGGGACACCCGTCTCTGGGGCCAACGTCCTGACTTTC.

V usage is TRBV5-1 and J usage is TRBJ2-3; unclear D gene. CDR3 length: 12 residues. CDR1 is SGHRS, CDR2 YFSETQ, per germline. The V end was cut by 4 bases, the J end by 2 bases, with 5 bases between. CDR3 residues: CASSLNTDTQYF. The CDR3 coding sequence is TGCGCCAGCAGCCTAAACACAGATACGCAGTATTTT.

The V gene is TRBV2, the J gene TRBJ2-1; D unclear. The CDR3 loop spans 13 amino acids. Germline V gene lookup returns CDR1 SNHLY and CDR2 FYNNEI. With 3 bases removed from V and 9 bases from J, the gap between germline ends came to 12 bases. The CDR3 DNA reads as TGTGCCAGCAGTGAGGGTAATGGCGGTGAGCAGTTCTTC. Its protein is CASSEGNGGEQFF.

J is TRBJ2-7 and V is TRBV9; no definite D call. Between the trimmed V and J ends, which lost 0 bases and 5 bases, there was a span of 12 bases. CDR3 length: 14 amino acids. Looked up from germline, CDR1 is SGDLS and CDR2 is YYNGEE. The chain's CDR3 is CASSVEGNTNEQYF. The CDR3 DNA reads TGTGCCAGCAGCGTAGAAGGGAACACGAACGAGCAGTACTTC.

This clone has just one count. The chain carries TRBV11-1 and TRBJ2-1; 7 bases map to TRBD2. V lost 2 bases and J lost 4; bases outside the gene matches: 5. The CDR3 has 15 residues. Germline V lookup: CDR1 SGHAT, CDR2 FQDESV (reference sequence). The CDR3 coding sequence is TGTGCCAGCAGCTTAATCCTAGCGGCATACAATGAGCAGTTCTTC. Translation gives CASSLILAAYNEQFF.

The table lists this clone with a few counts. The V gene is TRBV5-1, the J gene TRBJ2-2; D is perhaps TRBD1 (7 bases). V was trimmed by 2 bases and J by 7 bases, leaving 15 bases between them. From germline, CDR1 is SGHRS and CDR2 YFSETQ. This CDR3 has 15 residues. The CDR3: CASSLGTAAGGELFF. Here the CDR3 DNA reads TGCGCCAGCAGCTTAGGGACAGCAGCGGGCGGGGAGCTGTTTTTT.

This chain joins TRBV5-5 and TRBJ1-1; D ambiguous. Germline V gives CDR1 SGHKS, CDR2 YYEKEE (reference sequence). V was clipped by 1 base and J by 4 bases, with 8 bases between them. The CDR3 loop spans 13 amino acids. The CDR3: CASSLQVATEAFF. The CDR3 DNA reads TGTGCCAGCAGCTTGCAGGTAGCCACTGAAGCTTTCTTT.

V usage is TRBV7-9 and J usage is TRBJ2-2, with D possibly TRBD2 on 6 matching bases. From germline, CDR1 is SEHNR and CDR2 FQNEAQ (reference sequence). With 1 base removed from V and 4 bases from J, the gap between germline ends came to 13 bases. This CDR3 region has 16 residues. DNA for the CDR3: TGTGCCAGCAGCTTAGATCCGGGAGTCGGCACCGGGGAGCTGTTTTTT. Translated: CASSLDPGVGTGELFF.

In its sample, this clone was seen a few times. CDR3 DNA sequence: TGTGCCACCTCCTCCTGGTATGGGGTTGAGACCCAGTACTTC. Its protein is CATSSWYGVETQYF. The chain couples TRBV19 to TRBJ2-5; D not resolved. Germline CDR1 and CDR2: LNHDA and SQIVND (reference sequence). The CDR3 totals 14 residues. V shed 10 bases and J shed 5 bases, with 20 bases lying between them.